This TCR beta chain derives from a study of low-dose radiotherapy and immunotherapy resistance in tumors. This clonotype was counted at least ten times. Time point given: after trial treatment. Treatment of the sample: LDRT plus nivolumab, ipilimumab, low-dose cyclophosphamide and aspirin (RACIN trial). Germline CDR1 is MNHEY and CDR2 is SVGAGI. V lost 6 bases to trimming and J lost 4 bases; unmatched junction nucleotides: 15. This CDR3 has 17 amino acids. With TRAV- and TRBV-specific primers, first-strand cDNA was made, covering the alpha and beta chains. Using a constant-region primer together with a V-primer adapter, TCRs were subjected to roughly 18 PCR cycles of amplification. In TCRdb, the reads were re-called with MiXCR into one record per CDR3 protein. The profile shows roughly 90,000 distinct CDR3 sequences, around 20% of them singletons.

The chain has TRBV6-5 and TRBJ1-1, with TRBD1 identical over 9 bases. The input for sequencing was PBMCs, taken after low-dose radiotherapy plus immunotherapy. This clonotype was obtained from a female donor with ovarian cancer. CDR3 nucleotides: TGTGCCAGCAGCCCAGGACAGGGGAGCGTTCTGGCCACTGAAGCTTTCTTT. Protein product: CASSPGQGSVLATEAFF.